This T cell receptor beta chain comes out of a study of regulatory T cells in long-lasting Graves disease. Combining iRepertoire HTBI primers with Arm-PCR of CDR3 regions, the authors built TCR beta libraries. MiXCR, applied by TCRdb to the multiplex PCR reads, yields one record per CDR3 protein. This sample carries 400,000 to 500,000 distinct CDR3 sequences, about 17% of them seen once, and the ten largest clones take 23%. Time point reported: newly diagnosed GD, antithyroid drugs for less than 3 months. Making the TCR library involved RNA that had been extracted from PBMCs. Under American Thyroid Association guidelines, Graves' disease was diagnosed. This clonotype occurred a few times. The ends lost 4 bases at V and 4 bases at J; junction bases unmatched: 3. The CDR3 is 14 amino acids. Germline values: CDR1 SGHRS, CDR2 YFSETQ. These data are also associated with another study on T cells in Graves' hyperthyroidism and ophthalmopathy.

The chain couples TRBV5-1 to TRBJ2-3; 10 bases fit TRBD1. The material sequenced was peripheral blood mononuclear cells (PBMCs), taken at new diagnosis, from a patient treated with antithyroid drugs. The source is a woman aged 18-29 years with Graves disease. CDR3 residues: CASSGGQGSDTQYF. The CDR3 region has the DNA TGCGCCAGCAGCGGGGGACAGGGGTCAGATACGCAGTATTTT.